What follows are 7 T cell receptor beta chains derived from one specimen sequenced in a study of blood T cell repertoires in COVID-19. TCRdb's table, derived via immunoSEQ multiplex PCR, lists solely in-frame clones and lacks some. The sample yields about 160,000 clones, around 92% seen once. The sequencing input was peripheral blood. These receptors were collected from a man aged 25-45 years with COVID-19, enrolled during active disease.

The chain links TRBV5-1 to TRBJ1-2; tentative D call: TRBD1 (6 bases). This CDR3 comprises 17 residues. The ends were cut back, 2 bases at V and 5 bases at J, with 22 bases in the middle. Looked up from germline, CDR1 is SGHRS and CDR2 is YFSETQ. The DNA for the CDR3 is TGCGCCAGCAGCTTCTCCGGGACAAGCCAACAAATTTATGGCTACACCTTC. It encodes CASSFSGTSQQIYGYTF.

V gene TRBV10-3 combines with J gene TRBJ1-2; D may be TRBD1 (6 bases). The CDR3 length is 13 residues. Germline lookup yields CDR1 ENHRY and CDR2 SYGVKD. The ends were cut back, 8 bases at V and 4 bases at J, with 14 bases in the middle. CDR3: CAIVGGQGYGYTF. CDR3 bases: TGTGCCATCGTGGGGGGGCAGGGCTATGGCTACACCTTC.

V and J are TRBV29-1 and TRBJ1-2, with 12 positions matching TRBD1. Germline values: CDR1 SQVTM, CDR2 ANQGSEA. J was trimmed by 3 bases and V by 7 bases; bases with no gene match: 3. The CDR3 is 13 residues long. The CDR3 region is CSAGTGGDYGYTF. The CDR3 bases are TGCAGCGCTGGGACAGGGGGCGACTATGGCTACACCTTC.

The V call is TRBV2, the J call TRBJ1-3, with TRBD1 matching 9 bases. The germline V gene has CDR1 SNHLY and CDR2 FYNNEI. This CDR3 is 17 amino acids long. J was trimmed by 4 bases and V by 3 bases; bases with no gene match: 10. The CDR3 nucleotides are TGTGCCAGCAGTGATTGGTCGACAGGGGGGAGGGGAAACACCATATATTTT. This codes for CASSDWSTGGRGNTIYF.

The chain recombines TRBV15 with TRBJ2-7; D possibly corresponds to TRBD1 (5 bases). The CDR3 runs 14 residues. V was trimmed by 5 bases and J by 6 bases, leaving 17 bases between them. Germline-derived CDR1 and CDR2 are LNHNV and YYDKDF (reference sequence). The CDR3 nucleotides read TGTGCCACCAGCGGGTTGCAGGGAATGGGCGAGCAGTACTTC. This encodes CATSGLQGMGEQYF.

This clone was recorded only once. The V call is TRBV7-2, the J call TRBJ2-1; D is perhaps TRBD1 (5 bases). This CDR3 has 16 residues. Germline V gene lookup returns CDR1 SGHTA and CDR2 FQGNSA. V was clipped by 4 bases and J by 0 bases, with 13 bases between them. CDR3 amino acids: CASSSRWGRSYNEQFF. The DNA for the CDR3 is TGTGCCAGCAGCTCTCGTTGGGGCCGCTCCTACAATGAGCAGTTCTTC.

The genes are TRBV19 and TRBJ2-7; the D gene is possibly TRBD1 (7 bases). The germline V and J ends were trimmed by 2 bases and 6 bases, with 11 bases remaining between them. The CDR3 is 13 residues long. Germline V gene data show CDR1 as LNHDA and CDR2 as SQIVND (reference sequence). CDR3 sequence: CASSIRQGGEQYF. The DNA of the CDR3 is TGTGCCAGTAGTATAAGACAGGGAGGCGAGCAGTACTTC.